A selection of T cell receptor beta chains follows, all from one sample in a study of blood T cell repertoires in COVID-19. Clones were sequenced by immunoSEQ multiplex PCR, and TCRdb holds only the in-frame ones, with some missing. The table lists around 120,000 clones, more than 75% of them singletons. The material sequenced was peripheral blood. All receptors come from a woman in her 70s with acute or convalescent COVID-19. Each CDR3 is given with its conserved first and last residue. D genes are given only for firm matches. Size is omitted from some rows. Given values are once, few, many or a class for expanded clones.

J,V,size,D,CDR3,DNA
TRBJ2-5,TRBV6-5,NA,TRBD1,CASRTGVETQYF,TGTGCCAGCAGGACAGGGGTAGAGACCCAGTACTTC
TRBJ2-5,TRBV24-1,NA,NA,CATSDPDRFQETQYF,TGTGCCACCAGTGACCCCGACAGGTTTCAAGAGACCCAGTACTTC
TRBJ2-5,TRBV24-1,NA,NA,CATVGSPGETQYF,TGTGCCACCGTTGGGAGTCCGGGGGAGACCCAGTACTTC
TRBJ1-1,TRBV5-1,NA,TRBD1,CASSPTGGTLNTEAFF,TGCGCCAGCAGCCCGACAGGGGGCACCTTGAACACTGAAGCTTTCTTT
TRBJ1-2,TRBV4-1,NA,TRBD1,CASSQVTGVNYGYTF,TGCGCCAGCAGCCAGGTCACAGGGGTGAACTATGGCTACACCTTC
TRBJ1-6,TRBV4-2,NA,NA,CASSQERESSYNSPLHF,TGTGCCAGCAGCCAAGAGAGAGAGAGCTCCTATAATTCACCCCTCCACTTT
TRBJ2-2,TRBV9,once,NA,CASSVAGPSQTHTPRDTGELFF,TGTGCCAGCAGCGTAGCTGGTCCCAGTCAGACTCACACACCCCGAGACACCGGGGAGCTGTTTTTT
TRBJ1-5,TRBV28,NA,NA,CATTSYRNNQPQHF,TGTGCCACCACTTCCTACAGGAACAATCAGCCCCAGCATTTT
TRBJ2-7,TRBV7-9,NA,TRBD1,CASSRTGAVNEQYF,TGTGCCAGCAGCCGGACAGGGGCTGTTAACGAGCAGTACTTC
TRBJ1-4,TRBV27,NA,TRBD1,CASSSGTGVGKLFF,TGTGCCAGCAGTTCCGGGACAGGGGTCGGAAAACTGTTTTTT
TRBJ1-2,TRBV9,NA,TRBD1,CASTDGTAGGYTF,TGTGCCAGCACCGACGGGACAGCTGGGGGCTACACCTTC
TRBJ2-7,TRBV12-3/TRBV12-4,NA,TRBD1,CASSSTGLEQYF,TGTGCCAGCAGTTCGACAGGGCTCGAGCAGTACTTC
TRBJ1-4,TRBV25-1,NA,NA,CASSELVGRKLFF,TGTGCCAGCAGTGAACTAGTCGGTCGAAAACTGTTTTTT
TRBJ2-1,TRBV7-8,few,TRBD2,CASSLVGLAGGEQFF,TGTGCCAGCAGCTTAGTCGGACTAGCGGGGGGGGAGCAGTTCTTC
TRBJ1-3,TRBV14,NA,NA,CASSPPGVTNTIYF,TGTGCCAGCAGCCCACCCGGGGTTACTAACACCATATATTTT
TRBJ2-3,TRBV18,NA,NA,CASSESPTMDTQYF,TGTGCCAGCTCAGAGAGCCCAACCATGGATACGCAGTATTTT